The clone carrying this T cell receptor beta chain has ten or more counts. Its antigen is undetermined. The sample comes from a study of post-analysis software for immune sequencing data. Whole-study findings and limits: In patients, TRBV5-6, TRBV5-1 and TRBV20-1 belonged to four or five TRBV segments found more frequently than in controls.

CDR1 is SGHRS, CDR2 YFSETQ, per germline. J lost 6 bases, V lost 0 bases, and 6 bases had no gene match. The CDR3 is made up of 14 amino acids. TCR beta libraries were prepared from cDNA with unique molecular identifiers. Via MiXCR, TCRdb re-called the PCR reads, giving one row per CDR3 protein. The sample consists of under 200,000 distinct CDR3 sequences, over 25% of them appearing once. The sequence was collected from a girl between 2 and 17 years old with multiple sclerosis. Source material: blood. The rearrangement links TRBV5-1 to TRBJ2-7; 7 bases are a match to TRBD1. In nucleotides, the CDR3 is TGCGCCAGCAGCTTGGACAGGGGAATTGGCGAGCAGTACTTC. Translating it yields CASSLDRGIGEQYF.